This passage covers 11 T cell receptor beta chains from one sample sequenced in a study of T cells in Graves' hyperthyroidism and ophthalmopathy. The source material, RNA transcripts, was used to amplify TCR beta CDR3 regions. With the HTBI primer set, the TCR CDR3 went through a first round of RT-PCR. TCRdb passed the multiplex PCR reads through MiXCR, listing each CDR3 protein once. The sample records 500,000 to 650,000 distinct CDR3 sequences, approximately 14% being singletons. The sequencing sample was made of blood. All receptors derive from a woman aged 40 to 55 with Graves' hyperthyroidism.

This clonotype was observed once. The V gene is TRBV25-1, the J gene TRBJ2-5; no firm D call. Germline V gene lookup returns CDR1 MGHDK and CDR2 SYGVNS. The V end lost 0 bases, the J end lost 5 bases, and 7 bases lay between the germline ends. The CDR3 totals 13 residues. CDR3 in amino acids: CASSEYDGETQYF. DNA of the CDR3: TGTGCCAGCAGTGAATATGACGGGGAGACCCAGTACTTC.

This clonotype was seen many times. The rearrangement links TRBV28 to TRBJ2-3; D call uncertain. Germline loops: CDR1 MDHEN, CDR2 SYDVKM. CDR3 length equals 12 residues. The V and J ends lost 2 bases and 6 bases respectively, with 6 bases between them. The CDR3 sequence: CASSLQADTQYF. In DNA form, the CDR3 reads TGTGCCAGCAGTTTACAGGCGGATACGCAGTATTTT.

This clonotype was recorded at least ten times. This rearrangement joins TRBV30 to TRBJ2-1; D gene ambiguous. The ends were cut back, 0 bases at V and 4 bases at J, with 4 bases in the middle. This CDR3 is 12 amino acids long. Germline V gene lookup returns CDR1 GTSNPN and CDR2 SVGIG (reference sequence). CDR3 sequence reads: CAWSVQYNEQFF. The CDR3 DNA sequence: TGTGCCTGGAGTGTACAGTACAATGAGCAGTTCTTC.

This clonotype was detected many times. J is TRBJ1-5 and V is TRBV2; D is ambiguous. In germline, CDR1 is SNHLY, CDR2 FYNNEI. The CDR3 totals 14 residues. V was trimmed by 6 bases and J by 3 bases, leaving 12 bases between them. CDR3 nucleotides: TGTGCCAGCAGGGGGATGGGCCTCAATCAGCCCCAGCATTTT. Its protein product is CASRGMGLNQPQHF.

This clonotype was observed at least ten times. The rearrangement links TRBV30 to TRBJ1-4; TRBD1 agrees at 11 bases. The V and J ends lost 0 bases and 6 bases, in that order; junction bases with no gene match: 0. CDR3 length: 14 residues. Germline V gene sequence: CDR1 GTSNPN, CDR2 SVGIG (reference sequence). DNA of the CDR3: TGTGCCTGGAGTGTGGGACAGGGGGATGAAAAACTGTTTTTT. The encoded protein is CAWSVGQGDEKLFF.

The CDR3 protein is CASSLVPQAGELFF. The CDR3 DNA sequence: TGCGCCAGCAGCTTGGTACCCCAAGCCGGGGAGCTGTTTTTT. The V gene is TRBV5-1, the J gene TRBJ2-2; D unresolved. V was clipped by 0 bases and J by 6 bases, with 9 bases between them. In germline, CDR1 is SGHRS, CDR2 YFSETQ. This CDR3 has 14 amino acids.

This chain links TRBV5-8 with TRBJ1-2, with TRBD1 as a possible D gene (6 bases). The CDR3 covers 15 residues. Germline values: CDR1 SGHTS, CDR2 YDEGEE. The V gene lost 4 bases and the J gene lost 4 bases, with 17 bases spanning the gap. Here the CDR3 reads CASSPRSGGFYGYTF. The CDR3 bases are TGTGCCAGCAGCCCCCGGTCGGGGGGCTTCTATGGCTACACCTTC.

In its sample, this clonotype was seen many times. V and J are TRBV28 and TRBJ1-2; D remains unclear. In germline, CDR1 is MDHEN, CDR2 SYDVKM. The CDR3 has 13 amino acids. V gave up 3 bases and J gave up 3 bases, with 8 bases separating them. DNA of the CDR3: TGTGCCAGCAGTTTGAGGGAACACTATGGCTACACCTTC. This gives the protein CASSLREHYGYTF.

This clonotype occurred a few times. The chain has TRBV7-9 and TRBJ1-6; D call uncertain. Germline-derived CDR1 and CDR2 are SEHNR and FQNEAQ (reference sequence). V lost 6 bases to trimming and J lost 7 bases, with 13 bases between them. The CDR3 is 14 residues long. CDR3 amino acids: CASRPDMANSPLHF. CDR3 DNA sequence: TGTGCCAGCAGGCCCGACATGGCAAATTCACCCCTCCACTTT. The variable domain in full, with the rest retrieved from reference TRBV7-9 and TRBJ1-6, is DTGVSQNPRHKITKRGQNVTFRCDPISEHNRLYWYRQTLGQGPEFLTYFQNEAQLEKSRLLSDRFSAERPKGSFSTLEIQRTEQGDSAMYLCASRPDMANSPLHFGNGTRLTVT.

There are a few counts of this clonotype. This chain uses TRBV10-1 with TRBJ1-6; D is ambiguous. V was cut by 4 bases and J by 7 bases, with 8 bases left in between. This CDR3 is 13 amino acids long. Germline CDR1 WNHNN, CDR2 SYGVQD (reference sequence). The CDR3 region is CASSGFTNSPLHF. In DNA, the CDR3 is TGCGCCAGCAGTGGTTTTACGAATTCACCCCTCCACTTT.

A few counts support this clonotype. The chain employs TRBV30 and TRBJ1-4, with D uncertain. Germline assignment: CDR1 GTSNPN and CDR2 SVGIG (reference sequence). Trimming stripped 1 base from V and 1 base from J, with 7 bases between. This CDR3 comprises 14 residues. CDR3 protein: CAWSGSGTNEKLFF. The CDR3 nucleotides are TGTGCCTGGAGTGGCAGCGGAACTAATGAAAAACTGTTTTTT. Using reference TRBV30 and TRBJ1-4 for the parts outside the CDR3, the full variable domain is SQTIHQWPATLVQPVGSPLSLECTVEGTSNPNLYWYRQAAGRGLQLLFYSVGIGQISSEVPQNLSASRPQDRQFILSSKKLLLSDSGFYLCAWSGSGTNEKLFFGSGTQLSVL.